These 21 T cell receptor beta chains were sequenced from one sample in a study of response to subunit inactivated influenza vaccine. TCRdb reanalysed the RT-PCR reads using MiXCR and keeps one entry per CDR3 protein. The data show about 480,000 distinct CDR3 sequences, approximately 13% seen once. The sequences come from PBMCs from blood, collected roughly 45 days after vaccination. Receptors originate from a man between 45 and 60 years old who received an inactivated influenza vaccine.

This CDR3 reads CAWSLYINEQFF. For the CDR3, the DNA is TGTGCCTGGAGTTTGTACATTAATGAGCAGTTCTTC. V is TRBV30 and J is TRBJ2-1; no firm D call. Germline values: CDR1 GTSNPN, CDR2 SVGIG (reference sequence). With 2 bases removed from V and 7 bases from J, the gap between germline ends came to 9 bases. The CDR3 is 12 residues long.

J is TRBJ1-2 and V is TRBV28; D is perhaps TRBD1 (6 bases). Deletions cut 6 bases from V and 4 bases from J, with 9 bases between. There are 12 residues in the CDR3. CDR1 MDHEN and CDR2 SYDVKM come from the germline V gene. As DNA, the CDR3 is TGTGCCAGCAGCGTAGGGGGCTATGGCTACACCTTC. Protein sequence: CASSVGGYGYTF.

This clonotype has a count of ten or more. The chain links TRBV15 to TRBJ2-7; 11 bases align to TRBD2. The CDR3 has 15 amino acids. V shed 6 bases, J shed 2 bases, and the junction held 6 bases outside the gene matches. CDR1 and CDR2 (germline): LNHNV, YYDKDF (reference sequence). CDR3 sequence reads: CATSPGTSGPYEQYF. The DNA of the CDR3 is TGTGCCACCAGTCCCGGGACTAGCGGCCCCTACGAGCAGTACTTC.

The sample holds a few counts of this clonotype. V usage is TRBV20-1 and J usage is TRBJ2-2; 10 bases match TRBD1. Germline V gives CDR1 DFQATT, CDR2 SNEGSKA (reference sequence). There are 14 residues in the CDR3. With V trimmed by 4 bases and J by 6 bases, 5 bases remained unmatched. As DNA, the CDR3 is TGCAGTGCTAAGACAGGGGGCGGATCCGGGGAGCTGTTTTTT. The encoded protein is CSAKTGGGSGELFF.

V and J are TRBV28 and TRBJ2-3; 7 bases line up with TRBD2. Germline V gene data show CDR1 as MDHEN and CDR2 as SYDVKM. V lost 0 bases to trimming and J lost 7 bases; unmatched junction nucleotides: 4. The CDR3 is 14 residues long. CDR3 protein: CASSLWGGRNTQYF. CDR3 nucleotide sequence: TGTGCCAGCAGTTTATGGGGAGGGCGGAATACGCAGTATTTT.

The chain is built from TRBV5-1 and TRBJ2-5; 7 bases fit TRBD1. V gave up 4 bases and J gave up 7 bases; unmatched junction bases: 10. The CDR3 spans 14 residues. Germline V gives CDR1 SGHRS, CDR2 YFSETQ. CDR3 loop: CASSPDRVDGTQYF. The DNA of the CDR3 is TGCGCCAGCAGCCCCGACAGGGTCGATGGGACCCAGTACTTC.

This clonotype has just a few counts. The chain employs TRBV4-1 and TRBJ2-1; D is unresolved. Germline CDR1 reads MGHRA; CDR2 reads YSYEKL. The V end was cut by 3 bases, the J end by 4 bases, with 1 base between. This CDR3 is 11 amino acids long. The CDR3 sequence: CASSHYNEQFF. The CDR3 nucleotides are TGCGCCAGCAGCCATTACAATGAGCAGTTCTTC.

The chain links TRBV6-2 or TRBV6-3 to TRBJ2-5; weak D call: TRBD2 (6 bases). Germline CDR1 reads MNHEY; CDR2 reads SVGEGT. The germline V and J ends were trimmed by 2 bases and 3 bases, with 19 bases remaining between them. The CDR3 runs 17 residues. CDR3 in DNA: TGTGCCAGCAGTTACGCCGTACCGGGGGTGGATAAAGAGACCCAGTACTTC. It translates to CASSYAVPGVDKETQYF.

This clonotype occurred a few times. The genes are TRBV18 and TRBJ1-1; D unclear. There are 14 residues in the CDR3. V lost 2 bases to trimming and J lost 3 bases, with 10 bases between them. Germline V CDR1 and CDR2: KGHSH, LQKENI. CDR3 region: CASSPVWEDTEAFF. CDR3 bases: TGTGCCAGCTCACCAGTTTGGGAGGACACTGAAGCTTTCTTT.

The rearrangement links TRBV20-1 to TRBJ2-1, with D perhaps TRBD2 (7 bases). Germline V gives CDR1 DFQATT, CDR2 SNEGSKA (reference sequence). This CDR3 has 15 residues. Deletions cut 6 bases from V and 8 bases from J, with 23 bases between. The CDR3 nucleotides read TGCAGTGCGAGGGTATATTGGGGGGCGGGAGATGAGCAGTTCTTC. Encoded protein: CSARVYWGAGDEQFF.

This clonotype was recorded at least ten times. This chain uses TRBV6-1 with TRBJ2-7, with D possibly matching TRBD1 (5 bases). The CDR3 totals 15 residues. The germline V gene encodes CDR1 MNHNS and CDR2 SASEGT. V gave up 0 bases and J gave up 2 bases, with 11 bases separating them. The CDR3 loop is CASSEAGAATYEQYF. DNA of the CDR3: TGTGCCAGCAGTGAAGCAGGGGCCGCCACCTACGAGCAGTACTTC.

This clonotype was observed many times. V and J are TRBV15 and TRBJ1-5, with D maybe TRBD1 (5 bases). With 4 bases removed from V and 1 base from J, the gap between germline ends came to 17 bases. The germline V gene encodes CDR1 LNHNV and CDR2 YYDKDF (reference sequence). The CDR3 is 17 amino acids. In DNA, the CDR3 is TGTGCCACCAGCAAAGATCAGGGTACAGTGAGCAATCAGCCCCAGCATTTT. It encodes CATSKDQGTVSNQPQHF.

V usage is TRBV20-1 and J usage is TRBJ2-3, with TRBD2 as a possible D gene (6 bases). The germline gives CDR1 DFQATT, CDR2 SNEGSKA (reference sequence). The CDR3 sequence is 14 residues long. Trimming pared 5 bases from V and 5 bases from J, leaving 17 bases between. The CDR3 bases are TGCAGTGCTCCGATTGGGACTCTTCAAGATACGCAGTATTTT. Translated, it gives CSAPIGTLQDTQYF.

The V gene is TRBV4-1, the J gene TRBJ2-5; TRBD2 agrees at 10 bases. Trimming cost V 3 bases and J 0 bases; bases outside gene matches: 13. Germline loops: CDR1 MGHRA, CDR2 YSYEKL. This CDR3 is built from 19 residues. For the CDR3, the DNA is TGCGCCAGCAGCCACCTCGTGGGAGCGGGGGGGAAGTACCAAGAGACCCAGTACTTC. The encoded protein is CASSHLVGAGGKYQETQYF.

The chain employs TRBV24-1 and TRBJ2-5, with D hard to call. The CDR3 is 11 amino acids. Germline V gene data show CDR1 as KGHDR and CDR2 as SFDVKD. Trimming took off 4 bases at V and 2 bases at J, with 1 base between the two ends. The CDR3 bases are TGTGCCACCAGTGAACAAGAGACCCAGTACTTC. Protein sequence: CATSEQETQYF.

The chain is built from TRBV14 and TRBJ2-5; D gene ambiguous. CDR3 length: 13 residues. Between the trimmed V and J ends, which lost 3 bases and 5 bases, there was a span of 10 bases. CDR1 is SGHDN, CDR2 FVKESK, per germline. The CDR3 is CASSQWGLETQYF. In nucleotides, the CDR3 is TGTGCCAGCAGCCAGTGGGGTCTCGAGACCCAGTACTTC.

The rearrangement links TRBV4-3 to TRBJ1-3, with D unresolved. Germline CDR1 reads LGHNA; CDR2 reads YSLEER. The CDR3 loop spans 14 amino acids. V was clipped by 2 bases and J by 0 bases, with 5 bases between them. DNA for the CDR3: TGCGCCAGCAGCCAACTTGACTCTGGAAACACCATATATTTT. This sequence encodes CASSQLDSGNTIYF.

The rearrangement joins TRBV27 to TRBJ2-7, with unresolved D. The V and J ends lost 0 bases and 2 bases respectively, with 8 bases between them. The CDR3 runs 14 residues. From germline, CDR1 is MNHEY and CDR2 SMNVEV (reference sequence). The CDR3 DNA reads as TGTGCCAGCAGTTTATCGAATCGTCCCTACGAGCAGTACTTC. The encoded protein is CASSLSNRPYEQYF.

This clonotype turned up a few times. In DNA, the CDR3 is TGTGCCAGCAGCCCATCCCCCGGACACGTTTCCTACGAGCAGTACTTC. Amino acid sequence: CASSPSPGHVSYEQYF. The chain is built from TRBV7-9 and TRBJ2-7, with D possibly matching TRBD1 (5 bases). Trimming removed 5 bases from V and 1 base from J, with 18 bases in between. The germline gives CDR1 SEHNR, CDR2 FQNEAQ (reference sequence). The CDR3 covers 16 residues.

The chain has TRBV9 and TRBJ1-4; D not resolved. This CDR3 has 13 residues. Trimming shortened V by 0 bases and J by 5 bases, and 5 bases separated the two germline ends. Germline values: CDR1 SGDLS, CDR2 YYNGEE. In DNA form, the CDR3 reads TGTGCCAGCAGCGTAGGCCCCAATGAAAAACTGTTTTTT. Translation gives CASSVGPNEKLFF. The full variable domain, in which reference TRBV9 and TRBJ1-4 provide the parts outside the CDR3, is DSGVTQTPKHLITATGQRVTLRCSPRSGDLSVYWYQQSLDQGLQFLIQYYNGEERAKGNILERFSAQQFPDLHSELNLSSLELGDSALYFCASSVGPNEKLFFGSGTQLSVL.

J is TRBJ2-1 and V is TRBV7-9; 7 bases agree with TRBD2. Germline V lookup: CDR1 SEHNR, CDR2 FQNEAQ (reference sequence). With V trimmed by 5 bases and J by 7 bases, 11 bases remained unmatched. The CDR3 runs 15 residues. This CDR3 is CASSPHPGLSNEQFF. In DNA form, the CDR3 reads TGTGCCAGCAGCCCTCACCCGGGACTATCAAATGAGCAGTTCTTC.